A single sample is the source of the 14 T cell receptor beta chains below, sequenced in a study of naive CD8 T cells in extremely preterm neonates. TCRdb's copy holds only in-frame clones and misses some; the assay was immunoSEQ multiplex PCR. The profile shows over 6,000 clones, around 98% of them singletons. The sequencing sample was made of naive CD8+ T cells from blood. Receptors were obtained from a human donor in good health.

The CDR3 DNA is TGCAGCGTTGAAGATGGGACAGCTAGTCAAGAGACCCAGTACTTC. It is translated as CSVEDGTASQETQYF. The chain couples TRBV29-1 to TRBJ2-5; TRBD1 matches at 7 bases. This CDR3 is 15 amino acids long. V was pared by 0 bases and J by 2 bases, with 6 bases of the junction left unmatched. The V gene's germline CDR1 is SQVTM and CDR2 ANQGSEA.

The chain carries TRBV9 and TRBJ1-1; no definite D call. The germline V gene has CDR1 SGDLS and CDR2 YYNGEE. This CDR3 has 13 residues. V lost 0 bases, J lost 1 base, and 4 bases lay in between. This chain's CDR3 is CASSVDGNTEAFF. In nucleotides, the CDR3 is TGTGCCAGCAGCGTAGACGGGAACACTGAAGCTTTCTTT.

The chain has TRBV7-9 and TRBJ2-7; 7 nucleotides agree with TRBD2. Germline CDR1 and CDR2: SEHNR and FQNEAQ (reference sequence). Unmatched junction bases numbered 5, after V lost 1 base and J lost 2 bases. This CDR3 region has 15 residues. The CDR3 DNA is TGTGCCAGCAGCTTAGTGGCTAGCGGCCCCTACGAGCAGTACTTC. Amino acids: CASSLVASGPYEQYF. Together with reference TRBV7-9 and TRBJ2-7, the CDR3 gives the full variable domain: DTGVSQNPRHKITKRGQNVTFRCDPISEHNRLYWYRQTLGQGPEFLTYFQNEAQLEKSRLLSDRFSAERPKGSFSTLEIQRTEQGDSAMYLCASSLVASGPYEQYFGPGTRLTVT.

This clone was counted once. The genes are TRBV7-6 and TRBJ2-7; 14 nucleotides align to TRBD2. Trimming at V came to 4 bases and at J to 2 bases, leaving 1 base not matched to a gene. The CDR3 sequence is 15 residues long. Germline values: CDR1 SGHVS, CDR2 FNYEAQ. The chain's CDR3 is CASSWTSGRTYEQYF. The DNA of the CDR3 is TGTGCCAGCAGCTGGACTAGCGGGAGGACCTACGAGCAGTACTTC.

V usage is TRBV13 and J usage is TRBJ1-5, with D possibly matching TRBD1 (5 bases). Germline CDR1 PRHDT, CDR2 FYEKMQ (reference sequence). Trimming removed 1 base at V and 4 bases at J, with 11 bases between. This CDR3 is 15 amino acids long. The CDR3 nucleotides are TGTGCCAGCAGCTTAGCCGGACAAGGGAATCAGCCCCAGCATTTT. Amino acid sequence: CASSLAGQGNQPQHF.

Comments on this clone: At one boundary the junction diverges from the germline segment, which might be a read error. Other DNA sequences in this sample translate to the same CDR3. As DNA, the CDR3 is TGTGCCAGCAGCTTAGAGTGGCCGATGGGAGTGAACACTGAAGCCTTCTTT. Protein: CASSLEWPMGVNTEAFF. This chain connects TRBV5-6 to TRBJ1-1, with no clear D. CDR3 size: 17 residues. Germline CDR1 is SGHDT and CDR2 is YYEEEE.

V usage is TRBV5-4 and J usage is TRBJ2-3; 10 bases line up with TRBD2. V lost 1 base, J lost 4 bases, and 6 bases stayed unmatched. In germline, CDR1 is SGHNT, CDR2 YYREEE (reference sequence). The CDR3 sequence is 16 residues long. CDR3 loop: CASSLSASGGPDTQYF. The CDR3 nucleotides read TGTGCCAGCAGCTTGAGTGCTAGCGGGGGCCCAGATACGCAGTATTTT.

The gene calls are TRBV30 and TRBJ1-5, with D perhaps matching TRBD1 (6 bases). The CDR3 is 15 residues long. Germline values: CDR1 GTSNPN, CDR2 SVGIG (reference sequence). With 0 bases removed from V and 2 bases from J, the gap between germline ends came to 11 bases. This chain's CDR3 is CAWSVQGLGNQPQHF. The CDR3 DNA reads TGTGCCTGGAGTGTACAGGGATTAGGCAATCAGCCCCAGCATTTT.

As regards this clone: The same CDR3 is also encoded by other DNA sequences in this sample. The chain joins TRBV7-9 to TRBJ2-7; D is possibly TRBD1 (6 bases). This CDR3 region has 12 residues. The V gene lost 5 bases and the J gene lost 4 bases, with 9 bases spanning the gap. Looked up from germline, CDR1 is SEHNR and CDR2 is FQNEAQ (reference sequence). This CDR3 reads CASSPGAYEQYF. The CDR3 nucleotides are TGTGCCAGCAGCCCAGGGGCGTACGAGCAGTACTTC.

On this clone: One end of the junction fails to match germline, which may point to a read error. The J gene is TRBJ1-1, the V gene TRBV7-9; D gene uncertain. This CDR3 comprises 12 residues. In germline, CDR1 is SEHNR, CDR2 FQNEAQ (reference sequence). CDR3 DNA: TGTGCCAGCAGCTTCTCGAATTCTGAGGCTTTCTTT. Translating it yields CASSFSNSEAFF.

This rearrangement joins TRBV6-1 to TRBJ1-5, with D possibly matching TRBD1 (5 bases). This CDR3 region has 15 residues. CDR1 and CDR2 from the germline V gene are MNHNS and SASEGT. V dropped 3 bases and J dropped 1 base, with 10 bases sitting between them. CDR3 DNA: TGTGCCAGCAGTGATGGGGCACCAAGCAATCAGCCCCAGCATTTT. Its translation is CASSDGAPSNQPQHF.

The rearrangement uses TRBV19 and TRBJ1-3; 9 positions agree with TRBD1. The CDR3 length is 16 residues. The trim removed 3 bases at V and 0 bases at J, leaving 3 bases unmatched. Looked up from germline, CDR1 is LNHDA and CDR2 is SQIVND (reference sequence). The CDR3, as DNA: TGTGCCAGTAGTATCCCGGACAGGGGCTCTGGAAACACCATATATTTT. Protein sequence: CASSIPDRGSGNTIYF.

This chain joins TRBV27 and TRBJ2-1; a possible D gene is TRBD1 (5 bases). CDR3 size: 15 residues. The germline V and J ends were trimmed by 6 bases and 4 bases, with 16 bases remaining between them. Germline assignment: CDR1 MNHEY and CDR2 SMNVEV (reference sequence). This chain's CDR3 is CASSSDIALYNEQFF. The CDR3 nucleotides are TGTGCCAGCAGCTCGGACATCGCACTTTACAATGAGCAGTTCTTC.

V is TRBV28 and J is TRBJ1-2, with D unresolved. The CDR3 totals 12 residues. Germline CDR1 and CDR2: MDHEN and SYDVKM. V lost 5 bases, J lost 6 bases, and 10 bases lay in between. CDR3 loop: CASSSTRNGYTF. The DNA of the CDR3 is TGTGCCAGCAGTAGTACGAGGAATGGCTACACCTTC.